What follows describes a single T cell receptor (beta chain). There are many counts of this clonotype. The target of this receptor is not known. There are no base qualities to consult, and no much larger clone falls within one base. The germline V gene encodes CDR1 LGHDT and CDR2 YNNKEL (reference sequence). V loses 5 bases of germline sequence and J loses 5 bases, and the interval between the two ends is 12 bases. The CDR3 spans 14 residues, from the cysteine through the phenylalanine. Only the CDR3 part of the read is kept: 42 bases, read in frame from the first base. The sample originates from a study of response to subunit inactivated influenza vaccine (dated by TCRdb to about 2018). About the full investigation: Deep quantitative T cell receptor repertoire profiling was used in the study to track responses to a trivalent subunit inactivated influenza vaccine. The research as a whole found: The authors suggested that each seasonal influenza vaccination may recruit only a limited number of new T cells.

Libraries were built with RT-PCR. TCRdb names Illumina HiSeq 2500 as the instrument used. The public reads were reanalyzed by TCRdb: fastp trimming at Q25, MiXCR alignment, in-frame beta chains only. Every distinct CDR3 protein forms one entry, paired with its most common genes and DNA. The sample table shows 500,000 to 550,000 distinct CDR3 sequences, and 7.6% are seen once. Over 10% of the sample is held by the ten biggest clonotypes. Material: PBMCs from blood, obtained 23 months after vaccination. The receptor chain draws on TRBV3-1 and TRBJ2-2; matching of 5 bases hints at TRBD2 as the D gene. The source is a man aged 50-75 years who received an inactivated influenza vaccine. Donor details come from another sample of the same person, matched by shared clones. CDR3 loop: CASSEGRRTGELFF. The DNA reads TGTGCCAGCAGCGAGGGCCGACGGACCGGGGAGCTGTTTTTT.